This T cell receptor (beta chain) was sequenced in a study of long-term antiretroviral therapy in people with HIV. Study-wide results and caveats: Dating from about 2004 to 2017, the blood was possibly obtained under older ART regimens. The study found narrower CDR3 length ranges in HIV repertoires than in controls. Despite increasing after ART, diversity remained lower than that of transplant donor controls.

Survey-level resolution applied to immunoSEQ assay v3.0. Assay: immunoSEQ multiplex PCR; the TCRdb copy retains only in-frame clones and omits some. The table has roughly 20,000 clones, approximately 89% seen once. The V gene's germline CDR1 is LNHDA and CDR2 SQIVND (reference sequence). With 8 bases clipped from V and 3 bases from J, the junction kept 3 bases outside the gene matches. The CDR3 runs to 13 residues. As to this clone: The antigen is undetermined.

The gene calls are TRBV19 and TRBJ2-3; 9 bases are shared with TRBD1. This clonotype originated in a middle-aged man with HIV. This material consisted of unsorted PBMCs, taken 0.5 years after starting antiretroviral therapy. The CDR3 spells CASRDRVTDTQYF. The CDR3 DNA sequence: TGTGCCAGTCGGGACAGGGTGACAGATACGCAGTATTTT. The variable domain in full, completed from reference TRBV19 and TRBJ2-3, reads DGGITQSPKYLFRKEGQNVTLSCEQNLNHDAMYWYRQDPGQGLRLIYYSQIVNDFQKGDIAEGYSVSREKKESFPLTVTSAQKNPTAFYLCASRDRVTDTQYFGPGTRLTVL.